Following are 14 T cell receptor beta chains from one sample sequenced in a study of Ad26.COV2.S vaccination and SARS-CoV-2 variants. Sequencing used immunoSEQ multiplex PCR; TCRdb keeps in-frame clones, though not all of them. The sample records roughly 350,000 clones, about 87% being singletons. The treatment: some 20 received Ad26.COV2.S at low or high dose, single or two shots; about 5 received placebo; per-sample allocation not given. Vaccine and placebo recipients were sampled on day 63 after the first injection. This sample comprised peripheral blood, obtained in a trial of Ad26.COV2.S vaccine versus placebo. Receptor source: a person between 18 and 65 years old who received the Ad26.COV2.S COVID-19 vaccine or a placebo.

This chain links TRBV5-6 with TRBJ1-5; a possible D gene is TRBD1 (5 bases). The germline V gene has CDR1 SGHDT and CDR2 YYEEEE. Trimming cost V 4 bases and J 7 bases, with 15 bases left between them. The CDR3 has 14 residues. CDR3 in amino acids: CASSRWTEGQPQHF. The CDR3 region has the DNA TGTGCCAGCAGCCGGTGGACGGAGGGGCAGCCCCAGCATTTT.

V and J are TRBV7-7 and TRBJ2-1, with D tentatively TRBD1 (5 bases). Per germline, CDR1 SSHAT and CDR2 FNYEAQ (reference sequence). CDR3 length equals 13 residues. V shed 5 bases and J shed 5 bases, with 10 bases lying between them. The DNA for the CDR3 is TGTGCCAGCAGCCCGGACACAGACAATGAGCAGTTCTTC. Translated, it gives CASSPDTDNEQFF.

The chain is built from TRBV4-1 and TRBJ2-7; tentative D call: TRBD2 (5 bases). This CDR3 region has 14 residues. The germline V and J ends were trimmed by 4 bases and 1 base, with 11 bases remaining between them. Germline CDR1 MGHRA, CDR2 YSYEKL. CDR3 loop: CASSRLGGSYEQYF. The CDR3 bases are TGCGCCAGCAGCCGCCTCGGAGGATCCTACGAGCAGTACTTC.

V is TRBV5-4 and J is TRBJ2-5; D is undetermined. V lost 4 bases and J 4 bases, leaving 11 bases between the germline ends. In germline, CDR1 is SGHNT, CDR2 YYREEE (reference sequence). This CDR3 spans 13 amino acids. The CDR3 DNA reads TGTGCCAGCAGCCCCGAGGCTAGAGAGACCCAGTACTTC. Encoded protein: CASSPEARETQYF. Using reference TRBV5-4 and TRBJ2-5 for the parts outside the CDR3, the full variable domain is ETGVTQSPTHLIKTRGQQVTLRCSSQSGHNTVSWYQQALGQGPQFIFQYYREEENGRGNFPPRFSGLQFPNYSSELNVNALELDDSALYLCASSPEARETQYFGPGTRLLVL.

The chain is built from TRBV7-2 and TRBJ1-1; D perhaps matches TRBD1 (6 bases). Germline V lookup: CDR1 SGHTA, CDR2 FQGNSA. The V end was cut by 5 bases, the J end by 6 bases, with 19 bases between. The CDR3 consists of 15 residues. The DNA of the CDR3 is TGTGCCAGCAGCCCAGTTGGGCAGGGGAGGTCTGAAGCTTTCTTT. Residues: CASSPVGQGRSEAFF.

The J gene is TRBJ1-1, the V gene TRBV6-2 or TRBV6-3, with TRBD1 identical over 12 bases. This CDR3 spans 15 amino acids. Germline V gives CDR1 MNHEY, CDR2 SVGEGT. The ends lost 5 bases at V and 5 bases at J; junction bases unmatched: 6. The CDR3 DNA reads as TGTGCCAGCAGTAGGAGGGACAGGGGGCGAACTGAAGCTTTCTTT. Its protein product is CASSRRDRGRTEAFF.

Notes on this clone: The germline gene is not matched at one end of the junction; a read error may be the cause. The rearrangement links TRBV3-1 (or the pseudogene TRBV3-2) to TRBJ1-5; possible D gene TRBD1, 6 bases. Germline CDR1 LGHDT, CDR2 YNNKEL (reference sequence). The CDR3 is 17 amino acids. This CDR3 reads CPLRTRQLASGDQPQHF. For the CDR3, the DNA is TGCCCTCTGAGAACCCGACAATTAGCGTCAGGGGATCAGCCCCAGCATTTT.

The genes are TRBV5-1 and TRBJ2-7; 8 nucleotides line up with TRBD2. Germline V gene lookup returns CDR1 SGHRS and CDR2 YFSETQ. The CDR3 contains 14 residues. V was pared by 3 bases and J by 6 bases, with 8 bases of the junction left unmatched. The DNA of the CDR3 is TGCGCCAGCAGCTCGGGGGGGCCAGTACGCGAGCAGTACTTC. Encoded protein: CASSSGGPVREQYF. Combining the CDR3 with reference TRBV5-1 and TRBJ2-7 gives the whole variable domain KAGVTQTPRYLIKTRGQQVTLSCSPISGHRSVSWYQQTPGQGLQFLFEYFSETQRNKGNFPGRFSGRQFSNSRSEMNVSTLELGDSALYLCASSSGGPVREQYFGPGTRLTVT.

For the CDR3, the DNA is TGTGCCAGCAGGAGAGAGGGAGTGGGCTCTGATCAGCCCCAGCATTTT. Its translation is CASRREGVGSDQPQHF. The V and J genes are TRBV11-2 and TRBJ1-5; D is undetermined. The CDR3 has 16 amino acids. V lost 6 bases and J lost 5, with 20 bases in between. The V gene's germline CDR1 is SGHAT and CDR2 FQNNGV.

This chain uses TRBV7-9 with TRBJ2-7; the D call may be TRBD1 or TRBD2 (5 bases each). V lost 5 bases, J lost 3 bases, and 20 bases lay in between. Germline CDR1 and CDR2: SEHNR and FQNEAQ (reference sequence). The CDR3 extends over 16 amino acids. The CDR3 spells CASSPKAGTPSYEQYF. The CDR3 DNA sequence: TGTGCCAGCAGCCCCAAAGCCGGGACCCCCAGCTACGAGCAGTACTTC.

The chain couples TRBV3-1 (or the pseudogene TRBV3-2) to TRBJ2-7; D is undetermined. The germline V and J ends were trimmed by 2 bases and 1 base, with 9 bases remaining between them. The CDR3 has 14 amino acids. CDR1 LGHDT and CDR2 YNNKEL come from the germline V gene (reference sequence). The CDR3 here is CASSQQRISYEQYF. In DNA, the CDR3 is TGTGCCAGCAGCCAACAGCGCATATCCTACGAGCAGTACTTC.

This chain joins TRBV9 and TRBJ2-3; weak D call: TRBD2 (5 bases). Germline loops: CDR1 SGDLS, CDR2 YYNGEE. V lost 9 bases and J 6 bases, leaving 23 bases between the germline ends. This CDR3 has 15 amino acids. The CDR3 bases are TGTGCCACCTCCCTCGGTGGGTACAGAGGGGATACGCAGTATTTT. Protein: CATSLGGYRGDTQYF. The entire variable domain, with the rest obtained from reference TRBV9 and TRBJ2-3, is as follows: DSGVTQTPKHLITATGQRVTLRCSPRSGDLSVYWYQQSLDQGLQFLIQYYNGEERAKGNILERFSAQQFPDLHSELNLSSLELGDSALYFCATSLGGYRGDTQYFGPGTRLTVL.

This clone was detected once. Here the CDR3 DNA reads TGTGCCAGCAGCTTGGACGATACGCAGTATTTT. Its protein product is CASSLDDTQYF. This rearrangement joins TRBV5-4 to TRBJ2-3; D gene uncertain. V was clipped by 0 bases and J by 6 bases, with 2 bases between them. The CDR3 length is 11 residues. Per germline, CDR1 SGHNT and CDR2 YYREEE (reference sequence).

This chain uses TRBV11-3 with TRBJ2-1; no reliable D call. The germline V and J ends were trimmed by 4 bases and 7 bases, with 5 bases remaining between them. CDR1 and CDR2 from the germline V gene are SGHNT and YENEEA. This CDR3 region has 11 residues. The chain's CDR3 is CASSSLNEQFF. The CDR3 region has the DNA TGTGCCAGCAGCTCCTTGAATGAGCAGTTCTTC.